This TCR beta chain was sequenced during a study of Graves' ophthalmopathy and Graves' hyperthyroidism. Study in general: Stable hyperthyroidism denotes an absence of ophthalmopathy throughout 18 months of follow-up.

RNA transcripts were the template, and TCR beta CDR3 regions were amplified from them. RT-PCR with HTBI primers came first, then second-round multiplex PCR. TCRdb reprocessed the multiplex PCR reads with MiXCR, giving one entry per CDR3 protein. The repertoire holds about 1.2 million distinct CDR3 sequences, with 35% to 45% as singletons. Findings of the study overall: Clonotypes were expanded in thyroid at above 0.001 frequency, and most also appeared in blood.

No donor had other autoimmune disease, uncontrolled infection, pregnancy or lactation. To note about this clonotype: Its target is not known. Here the CDR3 omits its conserved ending phenylalanine or tryptophan, so a read error is the likely source. The limits of the CDR3 on the DNA are not certain, so only TCRdb's listed CDR3 is given.

This TCR came from an adult man with Graves' hyperthyroidism. The sample taken for sequencing was peripheral blood or thyroid tissue (not recorded which).

CDR3 loop: CASSVLAGQSY. J is TRBJ2-7 and V is TRBV9. The CDR3 spans 11 amino acids, including both terminal residues. Germline V gene lookup returns CDR1 SGDLS and CDR2 YYNGEE.